These 19 T cell receptor beta chains originate from one sample sequenced in a study of technical replicates of blood from several donors. The assay was immunoSEQ multiplex PCR, and TCRdb's table has in-frame clones only and misses some. The table lists about 100,000 clones, approximately 94% of them singletons. The sequenced material came from T cells isolated from PBMCs. The receptors here all came from a human donor in good health.

The CDR3 reads CASSTPGTGGTEAFF. The CDR3 DNA reads TGTGCCAGCAGTACACCGGGGACAGGGGGCACTGAAGCTTTCTTT. The chain carries TRBV6-5 and TRBJ1-1; 11 positions agree with TRBD1. The CDR3 length is 15 residues. Germline-derived CDR1 and CDR2 are MNHEY and SVGAGI. J lost 4 bases, V lost 5 bases, and 6 bases had no gene match.

This clone was detected once. The chain has TRBV5-4 and TRBJ1-5, with D unclear. Trimming shortened V by 1 base and J by 4 bases, and 6 bases separated the two germline ends. Germline V gives CDR1 SGHNT, CDR2 YYREEE (reference sequence). CDR3 length equals 13 residues. The CDR3 is CASSLSGNQPQHF. CDR3 nucleotide sequence: TGTGCCAGCAGCTTGTCGGGGAATCAGCCCCAGCATTTT.

The V call is TRBV2, the J call TRBJ1-5; 7 bases are a match to TRBD1. CDR3 length equals 15 residues. The V gene's germline CDR1 is SNHLY and CDR2 FYNNEI. Germline trimming cut 6 bases from V and 1 base from J; bases unmatched to any gene: 6. CDR3 DNA: TGTGCCAGCAGAGGTGACAGGGTGAGCAATCAGCCCCAGCATTTT. Translation gives CASRGDRVSNQPQHF.

This clone was observed a few times. The V call is TRBV2, the J call TRBJ1-1; D is uncertain. Per germline, CDR1 SNHLY and CDR2 FYNNEI. The CDR3 is 13 amino acids. Trimming left V 2 bases short and J 4 bases short, with 8 bases between. The CDR3 here is CASSEQRSTEAFF. CDR3 bases: TGTGCCAGCAGTGAACAACGGAGCACTGAAGCTTTCTTT.

The V and J genes are TRBV7-2 and TRBJ2-7; TRBD2 matches at 8 bases. The CDR3 spans 15 residues. The germline V gene encodes CDR1 SGHTA and CDR2 FQGNSA. Trimming at V came to 2 bases and at J to 4 bases, leaving 7 bases not matched to a gene. CDR3 loop: CASSLLTGGNYEQYF. The CDR3 DNA reads TGTGCCAGCAGCTTATTGACGGGGGGGAATTACGAGCAGTACTTC.

This clone was seen just once. The chain is built from TRBV5-1 and TRBJ2-3, with D hard to call. Trimming left V 4 bases short and J 8 bases short, with 11 bases between. Germline CDR1 SGHRS, CDR2 YFSETQ. The CDR3 totals 12 residues. The CDR3 loop reads CASSPFSSTQYF. The CDR3 DNA reads as TGCGCCAGCAGCCCCTTTAGTAGTACGCAGTATTTT.

This sequence joins TRBV5-6 and TRBJ2-5; TRBD2 aligns across 9 bases. The CDR3 runs to 16 residues. V trimming: 1 base; J trimming: 0 bases; junction bases outside the gene matches: 4. Germline loops: CDR1 SGHDT, CDR2 YYEEEE. The CDR3 DNA is TGTGCCAGCAGCTTGAATAGCGGGAGCGACCAAGAGACCCAGTACTTC. Protein product: CASSLNSGSDQETQYF.

The rearrangement uses TRBV7-9 and TRBJ1-1; 8 bases line up with TRBD1. From germline, CDR1 is SEHNR and CDR2 FQNEAQ (reference sequence). The CDR3 runs 15 residues. The J segment lost 2 bases and the V segment lost 6 bases, leaving 8 bases of the junction unmatched. CDR3 sequence (DNA): TGTGCCAGCAGTAACACAGGGGGGAGAAACACTGAAGCTTTCTTT. Its translation: CASSNTGGRNTEAFF. Looking up the rest from reference TRBV7-9 and TRBJ1-1 gives the full variable domain: DTGVSQNPRHKITKRGQNVTFRCDPISEHNRLYWYRQTLGQGPEFLTYFQNEAQLEKSRLLSDRFSAERPKGSFSTLEIQRTEQGDSAMYLCASSNTGGRNTEAFFGQGTRLTVV.

The V call is TRBV19, the J call TRBJ1-5; 8 nucleotides agree with TRBD1. Trimming removed 6 bases from V and 7 bases from J; junction bases left unmatched: 5. The length of the CDR3 is 13 residues. Per germline, CDR1 LNHDA and CDR2 SQIVND (reference sequence). The chain's CDR3 is CASSRGRYQPQHF. The CDR3 DNA reads TGTGCCAGTAGCAGGGGGCGTTACCAGCCCCAGCATTTT.

In its sample, this clone was seen a few times. The junction departs from germline at one end; a sequencing error may be responsible. V is TRBV30 and J is TRBJ1-1; D remains unclear. This CDR3 is built from 12 residues. Germline V gives CDR1 GTSNPN, CDR2 SVGIG (reference sequence). The CDR3 nucleotides are TGTGCCTGGAGTGTACATGTATTGGGCCCAACGTTT. This encodes CAWSVHVLGPTF.

The gene calls are TRBV5-6 and TRBJ2-2, with a weak D call TRBD1 (5 bases). Germline V gives CDR1 SGHDT, CDR2 YYEEEE. V lost 2 bases to trimming and J lost 1 base, with 12 bases between them. CDR3 length: 16 residues. CDR3 nucleotide sequence: TGTGCCAGCAGCTTCGTGGGGCGCAGGAACACCGGGGAGCTGTTTTTT. It codes for CASSFVGRRNTGELFF.

This chain joins TRBV15 and TRBJ2-5, with D maybe TRBD2 (6 bases). Germline V gene sequence: CDR1 LNHNV, CDR2 YYDKDF (reference sequence). Trimming pared 3 bases from V and 1 base from J, leaving 9 bases between. This CDR3 is built from 14 residues. The CDR3 DNA reads TGTGCCACCAGCAGGGGACTCGTCCAAGAGACCCAGTACTTC. This gives the protein CATSRGLVQETQYF.

The chain employs TRBV18 and TRBJ2-7; 8 bases are shared with TRBD1. CDR3 length: 14 residues. The germline V gene has CDR1 KGHSH and CDR2 LQKENI. The J segment lost 6 bases and the V segment lost 2 bases, leaving 6 bases of the junction unmatched. The CDR3 sequence is CASSPGTGPLEQYF. CDR3 in DNA: TGTGCCAGCTCACCAGGGACAGGACCCCTCGAGCAGTACTTC.

This chain joins TRBV19 and TRBJ2-3; D not certain. This CDR3 is 14 amino acids long. Trimming removed 6 bases at V and 4 bases at J, with 14 bases between. Per germline, CDR1 LNHDA and CDR2 SQIVND (reference sequence). The CDR3 loop is CASRVAGGSDTQYF. In nucleotides, the CDR3 is TGTGCCAGTAGAGTGGCAGGTGGCTCAGATACGCAGTATTTT.

The chain is built from TRBV28 and TRBJ1-1, with a weak D call TRBD1 (6 bases). The CDR3 contains 15 residues. The ends were cut back, 2 bases at V and 0 bases at J, with 10 bases in the middle. The germline V gene encodes CDR1 MDHEN and CDR2 SYDVKM. The CDR3, as DNA: TGTGCCAGCAGTTTAATATGGGACATGAACACTGAAGCTTTCTTT. Its protein product is CASSLIWDMNTEAFF.

This chain uses TRBV28 with TRBJ2-7; TRBD1 aligns across 12 bases. The CDR3 covers 17 residues. In germline, CDR1 is MDHEN, CDR2 SYDVKM. The J segment lost 9 bases and the V segment lost 9 bases, leaving 21 bases of the junction unmatched. Here the CDR3 reads CASGGQGAASGRSGQYF. CDR3 sequence (DNA): TGTGCCAGTGGGGGACAGGGGGCGGCTAGCGGGAGATCCGGGCAGTACTTC.

The chain carries TRBV2 and TRBJ2-7, with 12 positions matching TRBD2. CDR3 size: 15 residues. CDR1 is SNHLY and CDR2 is FYNNEI in the germline V gene. Trimming at V came to 3 bases and at J to 6 bases, leaving 6 bases not matched to a gene. Here the CDR3 reads CASSEVTSGGSEQYF. The CDR3 DNA reads TGTGCCAGCAGTGAGGTGACTAGCGGGGGCTCCGAGCAGTACTTC.

This sequence joins TRBV19 and TRBJ1-2; 7 bases align to TRBD1. V was pared by 6 bases and J by 6 bases, with 10 bases of the junction left unmatched. The CDR3 consists of 14 residues. In germline, CDR1 is LNHDA, CDR2 SQIVND (reference sequence). CDR3 sequence reads: CASRPYRDSDGYTF. Here the CDR3 DNA reads TGTGCCAGTAGACCATACCGGGACAGCGATGGCTACACCTTC.

V gene TRBV30 combines with J gene TRBJ1-4; no firm D call. Germline V gene sequence: CDR1 GTSNPN, CDR2 SVGIG (reference sequence). The ends were cut back, 7 bases at V and 6 bases at J, with 12 bases in the middle. The CDR3 sequence is 12 residues long. The CDR3 sequence is CASGLRHEKLFF. The CDR3, as DNA: TGTGCCTCGGGATTAAGGCATGAAAAACTGTTTTTT.